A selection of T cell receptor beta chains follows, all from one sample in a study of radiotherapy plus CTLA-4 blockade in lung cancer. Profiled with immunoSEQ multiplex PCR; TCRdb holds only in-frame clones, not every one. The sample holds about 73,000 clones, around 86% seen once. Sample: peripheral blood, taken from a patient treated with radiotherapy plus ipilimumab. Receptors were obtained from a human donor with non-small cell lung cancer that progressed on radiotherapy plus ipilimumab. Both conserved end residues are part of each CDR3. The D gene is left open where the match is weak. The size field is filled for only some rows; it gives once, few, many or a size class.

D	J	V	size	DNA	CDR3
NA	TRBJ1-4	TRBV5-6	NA	TGTGCCAGCAGCTTGGGTAATGAAAAACTGTTTTTT	CASSLGNEKLFF
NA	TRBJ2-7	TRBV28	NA	TGTGCCAGCAAATACGACTACGAGCAGTACTTC	CASKYDYEQYF
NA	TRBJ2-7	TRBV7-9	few	TGTGCCAGCAGCTTCTCCTCCTACGAGCAGTACTTC	CASSFSSYEQYF
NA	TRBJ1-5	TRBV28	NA	TGTGCCAGCAGTAATGTTGGGACACTGGCTCAGCCCCAGCATTTT	CASSNVGTLAQPQHF
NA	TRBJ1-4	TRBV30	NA	TGTGCCTGGGCCCCGACGGACGAAAAACTGTTTTTT	CAWAPTDEKLFF
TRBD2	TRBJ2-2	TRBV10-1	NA	TGCGCCAGCAGTAGCGGGAGCTCGAACACCGGGGAGCTGTTTTTT	CASSSGSSNTGELFF
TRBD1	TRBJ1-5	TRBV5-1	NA	TGCGCCAGCAGCGCCGGGACAGGGTTCAATCAGCCCCAGCATTTT	CASSAGTGFNQPQHF
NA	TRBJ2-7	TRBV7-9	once	TGTGCCAGCAGCACCACTAGGACGGGCTGGGTCGAGCAGTACTTC	CASSTTRTGWVEQYF
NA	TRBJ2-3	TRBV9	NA	TGTGCCAGCGGACCTAGCGCTTTCACAGATACGCAGTATTTT	CASGPSAFTDTQYF
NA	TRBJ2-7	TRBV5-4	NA	TGTGCCAGCAGCTTGATAGGGTCGGGGACCTCCTACGAGCAGTACTTC	CASSLIGSGTSYEQYF